This T cell receptor (beta chain) stems from a study of beta chain features in type 1 diabetes. Study summary: Sorted cells from all samples, numbering almost 110 million, were examined. The study's findings and limits: PCR may have favored shorter templates equally in patients and controls. Shorter TCRB CDR3s, moderately but significantly so, marked every one of the four CD4+ subsets in Type 1 diabetes patients. Fewer junction insertions and more nucleotide deletions appeared in type 1 diabetes patients.

Sorting that relied on CD45RO/CCR7/CD25/CD127/CD95/CD27 yielded CD4+ naive, central memory, regulatory and stem cell-like memory cells. As every portion of the isolated RNA was reverse transcribed, the sequencing read expressed TCRB transcripts. Here immunoSEQ multiplex PCR was the method, and the copy in TCRdb shows in-frame clones only, minus some. Among 240,000 or so clones listed, roughly 21% were seen once. The V gene end was trimmed by 1 base and the J gene end by 3 bases; junction bases not matched to a gene: 2. Germline V gene data show CDR1 as SGHTA and CDR2 as FQGNSA. The CDR3 runs 16 residues. This clone was seen a handful of times. What it recognizes is unknown.

The V call is TRBV7-2, the J call TRBJ1-6; 8 bases match TRBD1. The sequenced sample was naive CD4+ T cells from blood. The clonotype comes from a woman in her forties with type 1 diabetes. DNA for the CDR3: TGTGCCAGCAGCTTAGGTGGACAGGGCTATAATTCACCCCTCCACTTT. Translated, it gives CASSLGGQGYNSPLHF. Complete variable domain (other parts from reference TRBV7-2 and TRBJ1-6): GAGVSQSPSNKVTEKGKDVELRCDPISGHTALYWYRQSLGQGLEFLIYFQGNSAPDKSGLPSDRFSAERTGGSVSTLTIQRTQQEDSAVYLCASSLGGQGYNSPLHFGNGTRLTVT.